The clone carrying this TCR beta chain was counted only a few times. Its target is not known. The data originate from a study of beta chain features in type 1 diabetes. With 0 bases clipped from V and 2 bases from J, the junction kept 4 bases outside the gene matches. CDR1 and CDR2 (germline): SGHTS, YDEGEE. The CDR3 consists of 15 residues. Regarding the study as a whole: Among patients with Type 1 diabetes, TCRB CDR3s were moderately but significantly shorter in every one of the four CD4+ subsets. When VDJ junctions were examined, type 1 diabetes patients showed fewer insertions and more deletions.

Reverse transcription of all isolated RNA meant that expressed TCRB transcripts were sequenced. Clones were sequenced by immunoSEQ multiplex PCR, and TCRdb holds only the in-frame ones, with some missing. The sample yields roughly 310,000 clones, about 11% seen once. The chain is built from TRBV5-8 and TRBJ2-7, with 8 bases fitting TRBD1. Material: naive CD4+ T cells from blood. The receptor comes from a woman in her 30s in good health. CDR3 nucleotide sequence: TGTGCCAGCAGCTTGGGGCGACAGGGGACCTACGAGCAGTACTTC. Residues: CASSLGRQGTYEQYF.